A selection of T cell receptor beta chains follows, all from one sample in a study of brain metastases from non-small cell lung cancer. Method: immunoSEQ multiplex PCR; TCRdb's copy keeps in-frame clones and lacks some. The sample records hundreds of clones, 75% to 90% being singletons. What was sequenced was tissue from a brain metastasis. The receptor set was obtained from a donor aged 40 or over with non-small cell lung cancer. Both conserved end residues are part of each CDR3. Each record gives: J gene, D gene, V gene, CDR3 DNA, CDR3 protein. D genes are given only for firm matches.

TRBJ2-2 . TRBV18 TGTGCCAGCTCACCAAGGACAGGTGGAGGGACCGGGGAGCTGTTTTTT CASSPRTGGGTGELFF
TRBJ2-1 TRBD2 TRBV4-1 TGCGCCAGCAGCCAAGATCTTAGCGGGGGCCTCAATGAGCAGTTCTTC CASSQDLSGGLNEQFF
TRBJ2-1 TRBD2 TRBV19 TGTGCCAGTAGTAAACTAGCGGGGGCCTACAATGAGCAGTTCTTC CASSKLAGAYNEQFF
TRBJ2-3 TRBD2 TRBV4-1 TGCGCCAGCAGCCAGGCGCTAGCGGGGGGATCAGATACGCAGTATTTT CASSQALAGGSDTQYF
TRBJ1-2 . TRBV25-1 TGTGCCAGCAGTGAATTGGACTCTAACTATGGCTACACCTTC CASSELDSNYGYTF
TRBJ2-5 TRBD2 TRBV19 TGTGCCCGTAGCGGGGAACAAGAGACCCAGTACTTC CARSGEQETQYF